A single T cell receptor beta chain is shown here with its context. Its antigen is unknown. V lost 4 bases and J lost 5, with 15 bases in between. In germline, CDR1 is SEHNR, CDR2 FQNEAQ (reference sequence). The CDR3 has 15 amino acids. The data belong to a study of T cell responses to AZD1222 COVID-19 vaccine. Study outcomes and limitations: The reported proportion of spike-specific TCRs targeting unmutated variant regions was nearly half. Spike-specific TCR depth and breadth grew after two AZD1222 doses.

The assay was immunoSEQ multiplex PCR, and TCRdb's table has in-frame clones only and misses some. Among 150,000 or so clones listed, around 93% were seen once. This receptor was obtained from an adult in good health. Sequencing used peripheral blood, obtained on day 0 of AZD1222 vaccination. The chain has TRBV7-9 and TRBJ2-1; D possibly corresponds to TRBD2 (6 bases). CDR3 DNA sequence: TGTGCCAGCAGCTCAGTGTGGGACTTTCACAATGAGCAGTTCTTC. Protein sequence: CASSSVWDFHNEQFF.